Sequencing of this T cell receptor (beta chain) was carried out in a study of blood T cell repertoires in COVID-19. Study-level information: T cells, B-cell-depleted T cells, or PBMCs supplied cDNA or gDNA.

Participants spanned ages about 18 to 90 years and resided in about two dozen US areas. Two negative PCRs, clearance, or symptom resolution had been documented for recovered Cohort 3 donors. Authors' data handling: The authors estimated nucleated cell counts from reference gene primer amplification. Only in-frame clones appear in the TCRdb table, and some are missing; sequencing was by immunoSEQ multiplex PCR. V, J and clone size are taken as reported in that table, and D and trimming were inferred from the DNA itself. In the table there are around 170,000 clones, about 90% of which are singletons. This clone showed up just once. This CDR3 comprises 14 residues. Germline V lookup: CDR1 GTSNPN, CDR2 SVGIG (reference sequence). V gave up 0 bases and J gave up 2 bases, with 10 bases separating them.

The source material was PBMCs or T cells enriched from blood (not recorded which). This chain connects TRBV30 to TRBJ1-2, with D possibly being TRBD1 (5 bases). The sequence came from a woman aged 45-65 years who had recovered from COVID-19. The CDR3 region has the DNA TGTGCCTGGAGTGTAATGGGGCGAAACTATGGCTACACCTTC. The encoded protein is CAWSVMGRNYGYTF.